This TCR beta chain is from a study of blood T cells in healthy people across ages. Study at large: About one barcoded beta molecule per two T cells was the capture yield of template switching.

For the second PCR, which ran for about 7 to 11 cycles, a sample-barcoded 5' primer and a J-beta primer mix were used. TCRdb reanalysed the 5' RACE reads using MiXCR and keeps one entry per CDR3 protein. The table shows roughly 680,000 distinct CDR3 sequences, with 49% occurring only once. CDR1 is SQVTM, CDR2 ANQGSEA, per germline. Trimming pared 4 bases from V and 4 bases from J, leaving 16 bases between. The CDR3 runs to 14 residues. The chain has TRBV29-1 and TRBJ1-1; a weak D match, TRBD1 (5 bases). The sequenced material came from blood. This TCR was sampled from a woman aged 55-69 years in good health. In DNA form, the CDR3 reads TGCAGCGTTGGCCCGGGGACCTTGGGCACTGAAGCTTTCTTT. Amino acid sequence: CSVGPGTLGTEAFF.